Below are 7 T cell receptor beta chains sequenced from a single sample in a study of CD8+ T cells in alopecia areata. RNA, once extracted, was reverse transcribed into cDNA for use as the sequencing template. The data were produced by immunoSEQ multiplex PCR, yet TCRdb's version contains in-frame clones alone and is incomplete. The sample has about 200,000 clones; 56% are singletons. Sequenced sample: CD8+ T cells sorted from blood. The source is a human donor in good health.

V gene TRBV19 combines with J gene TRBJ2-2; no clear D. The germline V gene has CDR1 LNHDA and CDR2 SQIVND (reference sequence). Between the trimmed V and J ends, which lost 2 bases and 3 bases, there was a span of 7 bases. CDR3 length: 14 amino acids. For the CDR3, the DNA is TGTGCCAGTAGTATACCCCCAGACACCGGGGAGCTGTTTTTT. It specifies CASSIPPDTGELFF.

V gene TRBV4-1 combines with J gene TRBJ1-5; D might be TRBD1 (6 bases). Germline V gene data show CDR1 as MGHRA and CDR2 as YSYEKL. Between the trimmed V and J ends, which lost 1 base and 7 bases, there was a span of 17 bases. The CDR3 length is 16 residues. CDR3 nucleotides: TGCGCCAGCAGCCAAGCCGCGGGGGGGGGCTGGCAGCCCCAGCATTTT. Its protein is CASSQAAGGGWQPQHF.

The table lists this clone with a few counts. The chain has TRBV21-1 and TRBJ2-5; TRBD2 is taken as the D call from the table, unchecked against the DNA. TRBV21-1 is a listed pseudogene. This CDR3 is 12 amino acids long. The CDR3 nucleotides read TGTGCCAGCAGCAGGGAGATAGAGACCCAGTACTTC. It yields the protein CASSREIETQYF.

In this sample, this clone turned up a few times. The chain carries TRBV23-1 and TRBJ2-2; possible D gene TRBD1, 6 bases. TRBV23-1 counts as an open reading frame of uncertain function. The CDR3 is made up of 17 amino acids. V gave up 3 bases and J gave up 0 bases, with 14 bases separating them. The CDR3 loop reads CASSHLKRTANTGELFF. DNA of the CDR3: TGCGCCAGCAGTCATTTAAAACGGACAGCGAACACCGGGGAGCTGTTTTTT.

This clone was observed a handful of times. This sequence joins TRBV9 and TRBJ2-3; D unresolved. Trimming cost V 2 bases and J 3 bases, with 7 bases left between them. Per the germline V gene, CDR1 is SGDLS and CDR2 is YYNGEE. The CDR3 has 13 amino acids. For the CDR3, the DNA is TGTGCCAGCAGCGTCCTGGGGACAGATACGCAGTATTTT. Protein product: CASSVLGTDTQYF.

Here the CDR3 reads CASSLELGQGEETQYF. DNA of the CDR3: TGTGCCAGCAGCTTAGAGTTAGGACAGGGGGAAGAGACCCAGTACTTC. The V call is TRBV7-9, the J call TRBJ2-5; 10 bases line up with TRBD1. CDR3 length: 16 amino acids. Germline V gives CDR1 SEHNR, CDR2 FQNEAQ (reference sequence). The V segment lost 1 base and the J segment 3 bases; nucleotides outside the gene matches: 5.

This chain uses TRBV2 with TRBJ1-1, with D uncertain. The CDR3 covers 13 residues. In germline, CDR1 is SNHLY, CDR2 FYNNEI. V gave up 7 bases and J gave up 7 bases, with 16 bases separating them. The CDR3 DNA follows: TGTGCCAGCATCGAGAAGATCCTGGATGAAGCTTTCTTT. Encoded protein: CASIEKILDEAFF.